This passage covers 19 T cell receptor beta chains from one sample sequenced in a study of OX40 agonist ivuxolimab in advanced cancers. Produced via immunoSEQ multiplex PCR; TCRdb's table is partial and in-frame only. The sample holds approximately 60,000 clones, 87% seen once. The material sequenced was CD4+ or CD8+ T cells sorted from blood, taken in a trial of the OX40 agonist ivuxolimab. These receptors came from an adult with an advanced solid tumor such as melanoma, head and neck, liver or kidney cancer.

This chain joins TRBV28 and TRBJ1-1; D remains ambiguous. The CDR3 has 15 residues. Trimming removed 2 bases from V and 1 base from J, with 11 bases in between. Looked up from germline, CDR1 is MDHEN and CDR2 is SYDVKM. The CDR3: CASSLRGIRNTEAFF. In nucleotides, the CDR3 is TGTGCCAGCAGTTTACGCGGGATCAGGAACACTGAAGCTTTCTTT.

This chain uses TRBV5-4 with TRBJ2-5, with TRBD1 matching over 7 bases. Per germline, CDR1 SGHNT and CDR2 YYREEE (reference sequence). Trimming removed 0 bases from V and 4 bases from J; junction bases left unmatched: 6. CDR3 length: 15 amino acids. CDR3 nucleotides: TGTGCCAGCAGCTTGGGACAGGGTACCGGAGAGACCCAGTACTTC. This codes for CASSLGQGTGETQYF.

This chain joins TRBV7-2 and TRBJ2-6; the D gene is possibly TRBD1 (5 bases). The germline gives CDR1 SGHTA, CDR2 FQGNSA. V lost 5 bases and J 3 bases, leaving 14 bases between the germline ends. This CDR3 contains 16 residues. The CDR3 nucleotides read TGTGCCAGCAGCCCCCAGGGAACGAGTGGGGCCAACGTCCTGACTTTC. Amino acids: CASSPQGTSGANVLTF.

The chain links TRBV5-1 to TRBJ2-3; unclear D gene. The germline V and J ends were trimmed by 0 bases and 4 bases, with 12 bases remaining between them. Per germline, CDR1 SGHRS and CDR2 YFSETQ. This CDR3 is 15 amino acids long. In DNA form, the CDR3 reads TGCGCCAGCAGCTTGGAACCCAGTTTACCAGATACGCAGTATTTT. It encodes CASSLEPSLPDTQYF.

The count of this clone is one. DNA for the CDR3: TGCGCCAGCAGCCCGGGGGGGACAGGAGCAACTAATGAAAAACTGTTTTTT. Translated: CASSPGGTGATNEKLFF. The chain is built from TRBV5-1 and TRBJ1-4; 8 bases match TRBD1. Germline V gene data show CDR1 as SGHRS and CDR2 as YFSETQ. The trim removed 4 bases at V and 0 bases at J, leaving 8 bases unmatched. This CDR3 spans 17 amino acids.

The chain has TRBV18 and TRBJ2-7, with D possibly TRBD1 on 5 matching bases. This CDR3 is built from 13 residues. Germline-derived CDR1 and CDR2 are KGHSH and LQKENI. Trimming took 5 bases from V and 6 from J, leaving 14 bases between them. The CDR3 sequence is CASSGRAVGEQYF. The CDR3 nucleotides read TGTGCCAGCTCAGGCAGGGCTGTGGGCGAGCAGTACTTC.

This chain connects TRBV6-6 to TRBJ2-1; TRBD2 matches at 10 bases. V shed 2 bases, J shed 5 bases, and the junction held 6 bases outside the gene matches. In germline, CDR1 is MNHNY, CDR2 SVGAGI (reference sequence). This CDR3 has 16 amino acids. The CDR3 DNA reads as TGTGCCAGCAGTTACCTTAGCGGGGGGCCTAACAATGAGCAGTTCTTC. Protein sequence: CASSYLSGGPNNEQFF.

The CDR3 region has the DNA TGCAGCGTTGCGAGGGACACTTCCTACGAGCAGTACTTC. Amino acids: CSVARDTSYEQYF. This chain uses TRBV29-1 with TRBJ2-7; D may be TRBD1 (6 bases). There are 13 residues in the CDR3. Germline V gene data show CDR1 as SQVTM and CDR2 as ANQGSEA. V was pared by 4 bases and J by 1 base, with 11 bases between.

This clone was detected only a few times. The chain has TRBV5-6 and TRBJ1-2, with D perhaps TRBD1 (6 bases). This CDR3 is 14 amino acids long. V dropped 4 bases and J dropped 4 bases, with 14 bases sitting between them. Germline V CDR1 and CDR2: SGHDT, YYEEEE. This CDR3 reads CASSPTGTRYGYTF. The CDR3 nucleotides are TGTGCCAGCAGCCCCACCGGGACACGCTATGGCTACACCTTC.

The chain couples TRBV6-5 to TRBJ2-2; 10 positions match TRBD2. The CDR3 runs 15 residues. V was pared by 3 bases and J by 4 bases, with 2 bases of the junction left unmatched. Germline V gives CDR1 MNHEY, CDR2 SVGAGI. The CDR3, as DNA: TGTGCCAGCAGTTATAAGCGGGGGGGCACCGGGGAGCTGTTTTTT. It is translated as CASSYKRGGTGELFF.

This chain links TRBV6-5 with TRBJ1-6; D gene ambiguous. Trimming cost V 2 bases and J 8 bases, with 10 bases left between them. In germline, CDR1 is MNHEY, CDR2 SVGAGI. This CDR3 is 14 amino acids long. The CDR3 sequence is CASSYGSVYSPLHF. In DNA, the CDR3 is TGTGCCAGCAGTTACGGGTCAGTCTATTCACCCCTCCACTTT.

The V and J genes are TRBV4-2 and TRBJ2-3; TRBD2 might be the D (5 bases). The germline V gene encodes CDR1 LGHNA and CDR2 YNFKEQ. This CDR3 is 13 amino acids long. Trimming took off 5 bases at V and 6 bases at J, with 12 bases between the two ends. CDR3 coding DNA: TGTGCCAGCAGCGTTGGACTTTCGGATACGCAGTATTTT. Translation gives CASSVGLSDTQYF.

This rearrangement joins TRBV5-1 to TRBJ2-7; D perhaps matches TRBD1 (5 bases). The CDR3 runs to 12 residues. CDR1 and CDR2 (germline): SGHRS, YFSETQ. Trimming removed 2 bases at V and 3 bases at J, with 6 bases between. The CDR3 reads CASSFQGYEQYF. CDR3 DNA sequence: TGCGCCAGCAGCTTCCAGGGCTACGAGCAGTACTTC.

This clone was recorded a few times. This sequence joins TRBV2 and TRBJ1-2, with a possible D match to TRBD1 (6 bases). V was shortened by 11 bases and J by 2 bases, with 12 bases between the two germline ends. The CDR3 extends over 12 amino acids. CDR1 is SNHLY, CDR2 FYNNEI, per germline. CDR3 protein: CASDRYNYGYTF. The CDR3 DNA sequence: TGTGCCTCTGACAGGTACAACTATGGCTACACCTTC.

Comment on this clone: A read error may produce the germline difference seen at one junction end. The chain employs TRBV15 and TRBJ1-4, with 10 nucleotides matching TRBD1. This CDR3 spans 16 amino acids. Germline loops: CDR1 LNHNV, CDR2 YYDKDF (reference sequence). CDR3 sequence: CAASRDLGQGEKKLFF. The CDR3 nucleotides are TGTGCCGCCAGCAGAGATTTAGGACAGGGGGAAAAAAAACTGTTTTTT. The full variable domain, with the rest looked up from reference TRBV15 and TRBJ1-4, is DAMVIQNPRYQVTQFGKPVTLSCSQTLNHNVMYWYQQKSSQAPKLLFHYYDKDFNNEADTPDNFQSRRPNTSFCFLDIRSPGLGDTAMYLCAASRDLGQGEKKLFFGSGTQLSVL.

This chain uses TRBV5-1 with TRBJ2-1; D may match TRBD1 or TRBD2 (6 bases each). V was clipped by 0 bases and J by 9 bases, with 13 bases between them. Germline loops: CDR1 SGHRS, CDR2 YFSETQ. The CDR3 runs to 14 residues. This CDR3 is CASSLGGTLIEQFF. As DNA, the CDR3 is TGCGCCAGCAGCTTGGGCGGGACATTGATTGAGCAGTTCTTC.

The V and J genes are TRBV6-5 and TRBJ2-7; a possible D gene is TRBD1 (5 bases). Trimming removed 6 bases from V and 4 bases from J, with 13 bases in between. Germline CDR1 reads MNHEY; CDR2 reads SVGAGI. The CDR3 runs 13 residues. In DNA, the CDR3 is TGTGCCAGCAGCCGCGACAGACATTACGAGCAGTACTTC. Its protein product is CASSRDRHYEQYF.

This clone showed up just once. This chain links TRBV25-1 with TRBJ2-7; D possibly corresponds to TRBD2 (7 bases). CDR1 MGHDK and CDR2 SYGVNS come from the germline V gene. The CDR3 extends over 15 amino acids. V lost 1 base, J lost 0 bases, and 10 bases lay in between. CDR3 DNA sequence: TGTGCCAGCAGTGAATGGGGGGGGCCCTCCTACGAGCAGTACTTC. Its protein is CASSEWGGPSYEQYF.

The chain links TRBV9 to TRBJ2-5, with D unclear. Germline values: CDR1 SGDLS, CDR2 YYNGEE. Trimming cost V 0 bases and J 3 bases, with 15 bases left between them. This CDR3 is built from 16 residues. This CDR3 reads CASSVDFFGRKETQYF. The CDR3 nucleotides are TGTGCCAGCAGCGTAGATTTTTTTGGACGGAAAGAGACCCAGTACTTC.